This passage covers 7 T cell receptor beta chains from one sample sequenced in a study of metastatic and nonmetastatic thyroid tumors. Patients had received no treatment of any kind before thyroid surgery. TCRdb re-called clones via MiXCR from the PCR reads. Here the sample spans 15,000 to 20,000 clones, 20% to 30% being singletons. Sequenced material: adjacent normal tissue. The receptors shown here come from a female donor with papillary thyroid cancer or a benign thyroid nodule (not recorded which). Some clones in this sample may be carry-over from other donors' samples.

This clone has just a few counts. The chain has TRBV6-1 and TRBJ2-7; the match to TRBD1 covers 7 bases. Germline V gene sequence: CDR1 MNHNS, CDR2 SASEGT. The CDR3 covers 13 residues. With V trimmed by 6 bases and J by 2 bases, 4 bases remained unmatched. The CDR3 here is CASRRDSTYEQYF. The CDR3 DNA sequence: TGTGCCAGCAGGAGGGACAGCACCTACGAGCAGTACTTC.

This clone was observed a handful of times. This same CDR3 is encoded by further DNA sequences in the sample. The chain couples TRBV12-3 or TRBV12-4 to TRBJ1-2; D unclear. This CDR3 has 13 residues. V gave up 1 base and J gave up 2 bases, with 5 bases separating them. This chain's CDR3 is CASSLDGNYGYTF. Written as DNA, the CDR3 is TGTGCCAGCAGTTTAGACGGAAACTATGGCTACACCTTC.

Turning to this clone: Different DNA sequences within this sample yield the same CDR3. The CDR3 coding sequence is TGTGCCAGCAGTTACCCTGGTACAGGCGGCGGGACTGAAGCTTTCTTT. Amino acids: CASSYPGTGGGTEAFF. V gene TRBV6-5 combines with J gene TRBJ1-1; possible D gene TRBD1, 5 bases. V was pared by 2 bases and J by 5 bases, with 18 bases between. Looked up from germline, CDR1 is MNHEY and CDR2 is SVGAGI. The CDR3 is made up of 16 amino acids.

By frequency in the sample, this clone is medium-sized (0.01 to 0.1%). The V call is TRBV14, the J call TRBJ2-1, with D possibly being TRBD1 or TRBD2 (5 bases each). Germline V gene sequence: CDR1 SGHDN, CDR2 FVKESK. Trimming cost V 1 base and J 5 bases, with 18 bases left between them. This CDR3 has 17 amino acids. The CDR3 nucleotides are TGTGCCAGCAGCCAAGGCTCCGGGACCAACCCTGACAATGAGCAGTTCTTC. Translation gives CASSQGSGTNPDNEQFF.

This rearrangement joins TRBV5-6 to TRBJ1-2; D unclear. Germline assignment: CDR1 SGHDT and CDR2 YYEEEE. Trimming took off 4 bases at V and 14 bases at J, with 18 bases between the two ends. The CDR3 runs 12 residues. The CDR3 nucleotides are TGTGCCAGCAGCCCGAACTGGGCAGCGTCTACCTTC. This encodes CASSPNWAASTF. Drawing the rest from reference TRBV5-6 and TRBJ1-2, the complete variable domain is DAGVTQSPTHLIKTRGQQVTLRCSPKSGHDTVSWYQQALGQGPQFIFQYYEEEERQRGNFPDRFSGHQFPNYSSELNVNALLLGDSALYLCASSPNWAASTFGSGTRLTVV.

This clone was seen only a few times. The chain is built from TRBV19 and TRBJ1-3, with 7 bases aligning to TRBD1. The CDR3 extends over 14 amino acids. V lost 6 bases to trimming and J lost 3 bases; unmatched junction nucleotides: 5. The germline gives CDR1 LNHDA, CDR2 SQIVND (reference sequence). CDR3 nucleotides: TGTGCCAGTAGCACAGGGGTGAGTGGAAACACCATATATTTT. Translated: CASSTGVSGNTIYF.

This clone showed up just a few times. At one of its ends the junction is not consistent with the germline gene, which may arise from a read error. The rearrangement links TRBV19 to TRBJ1-5; the D is unclear. Germline CDR1 is LNHDA and CDR2 is SQIVND (reference sequence). This CDR3 contains 14 residues. The CDR3 reads CASSLDHNNQPQHF. CDR3 nucleotides: TGTGCCAGTAGTCTAGATCACAACAATCAGCCCCAGCATTTT.